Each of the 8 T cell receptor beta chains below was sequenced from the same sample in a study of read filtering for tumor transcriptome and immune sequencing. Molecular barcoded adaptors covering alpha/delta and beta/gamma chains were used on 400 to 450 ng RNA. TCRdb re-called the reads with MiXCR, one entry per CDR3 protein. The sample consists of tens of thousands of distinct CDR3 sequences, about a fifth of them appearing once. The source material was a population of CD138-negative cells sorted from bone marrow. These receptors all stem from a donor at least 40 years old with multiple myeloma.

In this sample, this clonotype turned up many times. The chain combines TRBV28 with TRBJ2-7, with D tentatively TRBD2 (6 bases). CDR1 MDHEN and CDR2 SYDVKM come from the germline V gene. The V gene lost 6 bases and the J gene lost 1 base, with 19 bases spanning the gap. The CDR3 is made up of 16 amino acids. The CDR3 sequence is CASRLAGGKFSYEQYF. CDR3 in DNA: TGTGCCAGCAGGCTCGCAGGAGGGAAATTTTCCTACGAGCAGTACTTC.

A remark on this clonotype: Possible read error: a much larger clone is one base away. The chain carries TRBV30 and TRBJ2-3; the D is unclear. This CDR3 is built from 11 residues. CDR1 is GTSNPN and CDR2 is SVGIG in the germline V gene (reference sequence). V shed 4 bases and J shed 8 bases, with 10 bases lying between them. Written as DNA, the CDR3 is TGTGCCTGGATTTTTCGAGGTACGCAGTATTTT. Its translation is CAWIFRGTQYF. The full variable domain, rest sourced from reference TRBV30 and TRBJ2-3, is SQTIHQWPATLVQPVGSPLSLECTVEGTSNPNLYWYRQAAGRGLQLLFYSVGIGQISSEVPQNLSASRPQDRQFILSSKKLLLSDSGFYLCAWIFRGTQYFGPGTRLTVL.

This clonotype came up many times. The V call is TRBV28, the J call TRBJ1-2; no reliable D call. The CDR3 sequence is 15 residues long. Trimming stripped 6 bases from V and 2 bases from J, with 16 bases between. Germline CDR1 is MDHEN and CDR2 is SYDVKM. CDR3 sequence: CASSPPYGFNYGYTF. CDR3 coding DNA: TGTGCCAGCAGCCCGCCTTATGGATTCAACTATGGCTACACCTTC.

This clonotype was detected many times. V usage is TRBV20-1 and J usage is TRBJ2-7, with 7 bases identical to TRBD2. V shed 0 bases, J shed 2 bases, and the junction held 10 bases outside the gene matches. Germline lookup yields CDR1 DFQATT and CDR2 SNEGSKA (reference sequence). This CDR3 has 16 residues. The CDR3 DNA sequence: TGCAGTGCTAGAGAGGGGTGGGGGGGATCCCCCTACGAGCAGTACTTC. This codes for CSAREGWGGSPYEQYF.

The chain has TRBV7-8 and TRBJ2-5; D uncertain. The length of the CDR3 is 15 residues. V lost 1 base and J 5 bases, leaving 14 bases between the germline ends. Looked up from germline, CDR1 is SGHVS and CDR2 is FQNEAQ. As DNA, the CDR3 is TGTGCCAGCAGCTTAGTAGAGGCCAGGACGGAGACCCAGTACTTC. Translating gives CASSLVEARTETQYF.

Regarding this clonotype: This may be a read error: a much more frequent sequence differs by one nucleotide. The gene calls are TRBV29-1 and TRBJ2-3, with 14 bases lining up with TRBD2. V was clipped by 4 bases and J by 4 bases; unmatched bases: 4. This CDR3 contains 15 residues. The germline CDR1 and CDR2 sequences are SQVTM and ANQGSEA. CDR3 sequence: CSVVGTSGGSDTQYF. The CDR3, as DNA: TGCAGCGTTGTTGGGACTAGCGGGGGTTCAGATACGCAGTATTTT.

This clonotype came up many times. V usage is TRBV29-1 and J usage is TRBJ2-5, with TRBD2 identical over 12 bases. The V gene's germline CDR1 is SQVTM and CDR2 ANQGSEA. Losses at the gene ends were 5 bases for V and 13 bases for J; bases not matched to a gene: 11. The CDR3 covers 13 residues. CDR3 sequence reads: CSVLGLAGEHPYF. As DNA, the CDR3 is TGCAGCGTTTTGGGACTAGCGGGCGAGCATCCGTACTTC. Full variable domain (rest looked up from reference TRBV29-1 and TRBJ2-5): SAVISQKPSRDICQRGTSLTIQCQVDSQVTMMFWYRQQPGQSLTLIATANQGSEATYESGFVIDKFPISRPNLTFSTLTVSNMSPEDSSIYLCSVLGLAGEHPYFGPGTRLLVL.

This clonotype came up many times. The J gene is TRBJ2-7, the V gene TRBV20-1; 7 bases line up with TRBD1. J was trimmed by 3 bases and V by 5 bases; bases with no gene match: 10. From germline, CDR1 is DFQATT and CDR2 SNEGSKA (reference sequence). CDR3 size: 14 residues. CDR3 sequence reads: CSAPSDRQNYEQYF. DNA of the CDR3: TGCAGTGCTCCCTCGGACAGGCAGAACTACGAGCAGTACTTC.